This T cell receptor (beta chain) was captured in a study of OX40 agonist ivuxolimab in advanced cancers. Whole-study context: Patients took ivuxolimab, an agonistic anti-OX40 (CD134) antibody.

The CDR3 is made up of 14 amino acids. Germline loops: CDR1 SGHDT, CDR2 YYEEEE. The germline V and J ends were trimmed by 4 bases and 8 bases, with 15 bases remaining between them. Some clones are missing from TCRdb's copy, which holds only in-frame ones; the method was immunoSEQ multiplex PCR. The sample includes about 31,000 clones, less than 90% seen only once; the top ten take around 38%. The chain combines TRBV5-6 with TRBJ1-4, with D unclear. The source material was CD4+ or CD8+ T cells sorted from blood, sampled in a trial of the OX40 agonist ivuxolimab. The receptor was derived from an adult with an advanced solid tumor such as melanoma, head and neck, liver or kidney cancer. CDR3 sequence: CASSVARVGEKLFF. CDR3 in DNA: TGTGCCAGCAGCGTCGCACGGGTTGGCGAAAAACTGTTTTTT.